This T cell receptor beta chain came from a study of shared clonotypes between healthy human individuals. With regard to this clone: Its antigen is still unknown.

Sorted-subset replicate PCRs used around 220 ng DNA, roughly 28,000 T cell genomes. Assay: immunoSEQ multiplex PCR; the TCRdb copy retains only in-frame clones and omits some. The profile shows 1.5 million to 2.5 million clones, 85% to 95% of them singletons. Naive CD8 isolation took CD45RO-negative cells positively selected for CCR7 and excluded terminally differentiated effector memory CD45RA+ cells. Whole-study results and caveats: Blood alone was sampled, and tissue repertoires likely differ.

This CDR3 spans 13 amino acids. Germline V lookup: CDR1 MGHDK, CDR2 SYGVNS. V was clipped by 6 bases and J by 2 bases, with 10 bases between them. This sequence joins TRBV25-1 and TRBJ1-1, with a tentative D call TRBD1 (5 bases). This clonotype was sampled from a man aged 18 to 30 in good health. The source material was naive CD8+ T cells sorted from blood. This chain's CDR3 is CASRTAINTEAFF. The CDR3 bases are TGTGCCAGCAGGACAGCTATTAACACTGAAGCTTTCTTT.